These 7 T cell receptor beta chains originate from one sample sequenced in a study of CD8 T cells in Susac syndrome. With random hexamers, about 0.45 to 1 ug RNA was reverse transcribed. A single record per CDR3 protein comes from TCRdb applying MiXCR to the immunoSEQ multiplex PCR reads. The data hold some 96,000 distinct CDR3 sequences, with approximately 95% observed a single time. Sequenced input: CD8+ T cells from PBMCs. These receptors came from a human donor with Susac syndrome.

This chain links TRBV29-1 with TRBJ1-2; no definite D call. V dropped 1 base and J dropped 3 bases, with 12 bases sitting between them. The length of the CDR3 is 14 residues. The germline V gene has CDR1 SQVTM and CDR2 ANQGSEA. In DNA form, the CDR3 reads TGCAGCGTTGAAGGTGGCACCGGGGACTATGGCTACACCTTC. Amino acids: CSVEGGTGDYGYTF.

The V and J genes are TRBV5-4 and TRBJ2-5; 11 nucleotides line up with TRBD1. CDR1 and CDR2 from the germline V gene are SGHNT and YYREEE (reference sequence). After removal of 2 bases from V and 7 bases from J, the junction contained 13 bases not matched to a gene. The CDR3 runs 17 residues. For the CDR3, the DNA is TGTGCCAGCAGCTTTTTACGGGACAGGGGGTTGGTTGGGACCCAGTACTTC. It yields the protein CASSFLRDRGLVGTQYF.

This clonotype has only one observation. The V call is TRBV7-9, the J call TRBJ1-2, with 7 bases lining up with TRBD1. Looked up from germline, CDR1 is SEHNR and CDR2 is FQNEAQ (reference sequence). Unmatched junction bases numbered 8, after V lost 5 bases and J lost 2 bases. The length of the CDR3 is 15 residues. CDR3 amino acids: CASSPRTGINYGYTF. The DNA of the CDR3 is TGTGCCAGCAGCCCGCGGACAGGAATAAACTATGGCTACACCTTC.

The chain couples TRBV6-5 to TRBJ2-2, with D perhaps matching TRBD2 (6 bases). This CDR3 comprises 13 residues. The V gene lost 6 bases and the J gene lost 9 bases, with 14 bases spanning the gap. Germline loops: CDR1 MNHEY, CDR2 SVGAGI. The CDR3 sequence is CASSRGVIRELFF. CDR3 sequence (DNA): TGTGCCAGCAGCCGCGGGGTTATCAGGGAGCTGTTTTTT.

The chain has TRBV29-1 and TRBJ2-7; no clear D gene. This CDR3 spans 10 amino acids. Deletions cut 4 bases from V and 7 bases from J, with 8 bases between. In germline, CDR1 is SQVTM, CDR2 ANQGSEA. This CDR3 reads CSVGGGEQYF. For the CDR3, the DNA is TGCAGCGTTGGGGGTGGAGAGCAGTACTTC.

The chain has TRBV28 and TRBJ2-1; maybe TRBD2 (5 bases). V was cut by 11 bases and J by 3 bases, with 17 bases left in between. Germline CDR1 and CDR2: MDHEN and SYDVKM. CDR3 length equals 14 residues. The CDR3 spells CAVWPTSGYNEQFF. Written as DNA, the CDR3 is TGTGCCGTGTGGCCGACCAGCGGCTACAATGAGCAGTTCTTC.

The table lists this clonotype with a count of one. This sequence joins TRBV12-5 and TRBJ2-5, with 9 positions matching TRBD1. Germline CDR1 and CDR2: LGHNT and FRNRAP. The CDR3 length is 16 residues. The J segment lost 5 bases and the V segment lost 5 bases, leaving 12 bases of the junction unmatched. CDR3 in amino acids: CASGPAPTGGVETQYF. CDR3 nucleotides: TGTGCTAGTGGTCCTGCCCCGACAGGGGGGGTGGAGACCCAGTACTTC. Combining the CDR3 with reference TRBV12-5 and TRBJ2-5 gives the whole variable domain DARVTQTPRHKVTEMGQEVTMRCQPILGHNTVFWYRQTMMQGLELLAYFRNRAPLDDSGMPKDRFSAEMPDATLATLKIQPSEPRDSAVYFCASGPAPTGGVETQYFGPGTRLLVL.